These T cell receptor beta chains were read from a single sample in a study of T cells expressing NK-cell markers. TCRdb re-called the 5' RACE reads and catalogs CDR3 proteins one per entry, DNA excluded. The sample table sets out 120,000 to 150,000 distinct CDR3 sequences. The material sequenced was blood T cells: a sorted CD56 or NKG2C T cell subset, CD4+ or CD8+ T cells, or bulk PBMC T cells (not recorded which). The source is a man between 18 and 35 years old in good health. Each CDR3 is given with its conserved first and last residue. The order of the fields is V gene, J gene, CDR3 protein.

>TRBV5-4|TRBJ2-5
CASSPLGPREGPGTQYF
>TRBV10-3|TRBJ2-1
CAISESGQEIYNEQFF
>TRBV20-1|TRBJ1-2
CSATWTGDYGYTF
>TRBV20-1|TRBJ2-1
CSAEPTGTSGASSYNEQFF
>TRBV7-2|TRBJ2-3
CASSTRTSLITDTQYF
>TRBV6-2/TRBV6-3|TRBJ2-5
CASSTYRVGETQYF
>TRBV27|TRBJ1-2
CASSTLPGQSSYYGYTF
>TRBV4-1|TRBJ1-4
CASSQWTGYKGKLFF
>TRBV11-1|TRBJ2-1
CASSLGGAINEQFF
>TRBV30|TRBJ1-3
CAWSATGFGNTIYF
>TRBV4-1|TRBJ2-1
CASSQALGAGTSAYNEQFF
>TRBV15|TRBJ1-5
CATSRDLFRDQPQHF
>TRBV5-6|TRBJ2-1
CASSGKDRRMLEGDFF
>TRBV29-1|TRBJ2-2
CSVWGLPYTGELFF
>TRBV7-9|TRBJ2-5
CASLGKTEETQYF
>TRBV27|TRBJ2-7
CASSLRPDEQYF
>TRBV4-2|TRBJ2-7
CASSQELAGGSYEQYF
>TRBV20-1|TRBJ1-3
CSARTGGNTIYF
>TRBV12-3/TRBV12-4|TRBJ2-3
CASKEDDTQYF
>TRBV27|TRBJ2-3
CATSKGTDTQYF
>TRBV5-1|TRBJ1-1
CASSFRDLNTEAFF
>TRBV4-2|TRBJ2-1
CASSQAGNEQFF
>TRBV15|TRBJ2-1
CATSPSRSHEQFF
>TRBV13|TRBJ1-1
CASSLGHLNTEAFF
>TRBV21-1|TRBJ2-1
CASSNHYSGESHNEQFF
>TRBV13|TRBJ2-6
CASSLGLTSGRNGANVLTF
>TRBV9|TRBJ2-1
CASSVFVAGDNEQFF
>TRBV27|TRBJ2-7
CASSTSRVGEQYF
>TRBV24-1|TRBJ2-7
CATSAGALDEQYF
>TRBV7-6|TRBJ2-7
CASSLGPLAGYEQYF
>TRBV12-3/TRBV12-4|TRBJ2-2
CASSLSGGAGELFF
>TRBV7-2|TRBJ2-1
CASSFSGVEYNEQFF
>TRBV28|TRBJ2-7
CASSSYSSARGGDEQYF
>TRBV20-1|TRBJ2-7
CSARDRSQDDPYEQYF
>TRBV4-3|TRBJ2-1
CASSQGTNSHNEQFF
>TRBV7-9|TRBJ2-1
CASSSPDWPDTGFF
>TRBV7-9|TRBJ2-1
CASSLSGGNEQFF
>TRBV20-1|TRBJ2-1
CSARKPGLSERSSYNEQFF
>TRBV20-1|TRBJ2-5
CSARDPGGVIQETQYF